One and the same sample provided the 24 T cell receptor beta chains below, sequenced in a study of PD-1 blockade in classical Hodgkin lymphoma. The protocol was immunoSEQ multiplex PCR, while the TCRdb copy is restricted to in-frame clones and leaves out a portion. The profile shows tens of thousands of clones, 90% of them singletons. The time point denotes: cycle 4 day 1 (C4D1), after less than seven weeks of nivolumab. All trial patients relapsed after autologous stem cell transplantation. Sequences were derived from peripheral blood mononuclear cells (PBMCs), sampled before the fourth cycle of nivolumab. Source of these receptors: a human donor with classical Hodgkin lymphoma.

The J gene is TRBJ2-3, the V gene TRBV7-6; D unclear. Germline loops: CDR1 SGHVS, CDR2 FNYEAQ. CDR3 size: 14 residues. V was cut by 2 bases and J by 0 bases, with 6 bases left in between. In nucleotides, the CDR3 is TGTGCCAGCAGCTTACTACAGAGCACAGATACGCAGTATTTT. This sequence encodes CASSLLQSTDTQYF.

The chain has TRBV4-3 and TRBJ1-1, with 9 positions matching TRBD1. Trimming removed 3 bases from V and 0 bases from J; junction bases left unmatched: 8. From germline, CDR1 is LGHNA and CDR2 YSLEER. This CDR3 comprises 17 residues. The CDR3 protein is CASSQNRGRDLNTEAFF. As DNA, the CDR3 is TGCGCCAGCAGCCAGAACAGGGGGCGGGATCTGAACACTGAAGCTTTCTTT.

The rearrangement joins TRBV10-3 to TRBJ2-1; D is possibly TRBD1 (6 bases). Germline V gene sequence: CDR1 ENHRY, CDR2 SYGVKD. The CDR3 covers 14 residues. Trimming cost V 11 bases and J 6 bases, with 20 bases left between them. The CDR3 loop reads CAAQGSMAANEQFF. CDR3 nucleotide sequence: TGTGCCGCCCAGGGGAGTATGGCCGCCAATGAGCAGTTCTTC.

This chain connects TRBV30 to TRBJ2-5; 9 nucleotides match TRBD2. The V and J ends lost 3 bases and 4 bases, in that order; junction bases with no gene match: 6. This CDR3 comprises 14 residues. Germline V gene data show CDR1 as GTSNPN and CDR2 as SVGIG (reference sequence). The CDR3 nucleotides are TGTGCCTGGAGATTAGCGGGGGTGTTAGAGACCCAGTACTTC. Translation gives CAWRLAGVLETQYF. The full variable domain, its missing parts supplied by reference TRBV30 and TRBJ2-5, is SQTIHQWPATLVQPVGSPLSLECTVEGTSNPNLYWYRQAAGRGLQLLFYSVGIGQISSEVPQNLSASRPQDRQFILSSKKLLLSDSGFYLCAWRLAGVLETQYFGPGTRLLVL.

DNA for the CDR3: TGTGCCTGGAGTATCGGCAGGGCGGGCACTGAAGCTTTCTTT. Its protein product is CAWSIGRAGTEAFF. V is TRBV30 and J is TRBJ1-1; D may be TRBD1 (5 bases). This CDR3 comprises 14 residues. Looked up from germline, CDR1 is GTSNPN and CDR2 is SVGIG (reference sequence). Trimming shortened V by 2 bases and J by 4 bases, and 14 bases separated the two germline ends.

This chain joins TRBV6-5 and TRBJ1-1, with TRBD1 matching 7 bases. This CDR3 is 14 amino acids long. Germline CDR1 is MNHEY and CDR2 is SVGAGI. V lost 10 bases to trimming and J lost 0 bases; unmatched junction nucleotides: 8. The CDR3 spells CATRQGWVNTEAFF. The CDR3 DNA reads as TGTGCCACCCGACAGGGATGGGTGAACACTGAAGCTTTCTTT.

The chain couples TRBV19 to TRBJ2-7; a weak D match, TRBD2 (6 bases). The CDR3 extends over 13 amino acids. The V end lost 1 base, the J end lost 4 bases, and 8 bases lay between the germline ends. Per the germline V gene, CDR1 is LNHDA and CDR2 is SQIVND (reference sequence). The CDR3 coding sequence is TGTGCCAGTAGTATAGCACGGGGGTACGAGCAGTACTTC. Residues: CASSIARGYEQYF.

The chain combines TRBV19 with TRBJ1-3; D remains unclear. In germline, CDR1 is LNHDA, CDR2 SQIVND (reference sequence). V lost 1 base, J lost 0 bases, and 10 bases lay in between. The CDR3 contains 16 residues. CDR3: CASSIGTRSSGNTIYF. DNA for the CDR3: TGTGCCAGTAGTATAGGGACCCGCAGCTCTGGAAACACCATATATTTT.

The CDR3 sequence: CASSQLDILSYNEQFF. CDR3 DNA sequence: TGCGCCAGCAGCCAATTGGACATTCTCTCCTACAATGAGCAGTTCTTC. V usage is TRBV4-1 and J usage is TRBJ2-1; possibly TRBD1 for D (5 bases). The CDR3 has 16 amino acids. Germline V CDR1 and CDR2: MGHRA, YSYEKL. V lost 2 bases to trimming and J lost 0 bases, with 11 bases between them.

The chain carries TRBV10-3 and TRBJ1-1; D not certain. The CDR3 runs 12 residues. The V and J ends lost 6 bases and 7 bases respectively, with 12 bases between them. Germline CDR1 ENHRY, CDR2 SYGVKD. CDR3 DNA: TGTGCCATCAGCGGACCCTGGGGTGAAGCTTTCTTT. It yields the protein CAISGPWGEAFF.

The chain joins TRBV4-1 to TRBJ1-5, with D perhaps TRBD1 (6 bases). Germline loops: CDR1 MGHRA, CDR2 YSYEKL. Trimming shortened V by 0 bases and J by 4 bases, and 19 bases separated the two germline ends. CDR3 length: 18 amino acids. CDR3 loop: CASSQDSAGALGNQPQHF. The CDR3 nucleotides read TGCGCCAGCAGCCAAGATAGCGCAGGGGCTTTGGGAAATCAGCCCCAGCATTTT.

The chain links TRBV9 to TRBJ2-7, with D perhaps matching TRBD2 (6 bases). The CDR3 consists of 16 residues. The V end was cut by 0 bases, the J end by 2 bases, with 15 bases between. Germline lookup yields CDR1 SGDLS and CDR2 YYNGEE. The CDR3 sequence is CASSVATGDAPYEQYF. The CDR3 bases are TGTGCCAGCAGCGTAGCTACGGGGGACGCCCCCTACGAGCAGTACTTC.

The chain uses TRBV5-6 and TRBJ2-3; D unclear. Trimming removed 2 bases from V and 0 bases from J, with 7 bases in between. Per germline, CDR1 SGHDT and CDR2 YYEEEE. The CDR3 totals 14 residues. The CDR3 nucleotides are TGTGCCAGCAGCTTCCCAGGAAGCACAGATACGCAGTATTTT. This encodes CASSFPGSTDTQYF.

The chain carries TRBV11-3 and TRBJ2-2; D remains ambiguous. Trimming removed 0 bases at V and 2 bases at J, with 10 bases between. Germline V gene sequence: CDR1 SGHNT, CDR2 YENEEA. The CDR3 runs 16 residues. The CDR3 DNA is TGTGCCAGCAGCTTAGATTTAGTTCGTAACACCGGGGAGCTGTTTTTT. Translated, it gives CASSLDLVRNTGELFF.

The rearrangement joins TRBV11-2 to TRBJ2-7, with 9 bases matching TRBD1. The CDR3 is 13 amino acids. Germline CDR1 reads SGHAT; CDR2 reads FQNNGV. V lost 5 bases and J lost 7; bases outside the gene matches: 6. In DNA form, the CDR3 reads TGTGCCAGCAGCGAGGGACAGGGATGGGAGCAGTACTTC. This codes for CASSEGQGWEQYF. Using reference TRBV11-2 and TRBJ2-7 for the parts outside the CDR3, the full variable domain is EAGVAQSPRYKIIEKRQSVAFWCNPISGHATLYWYQQILGQGPKLLIQFQNNGVVDDSQLPKDRFSAERLKGVDSTLKIQPAKLEDSAVYLCASSEGQGWEQYFGPGTRLTVT.

V gene TRBV6-1 combines with J gene TRBJ2-2; a possible D gene is TRBD2 (6 bases). The CDR3 totals 14 residues. V was shortened by 11 bases and J by 5 bases, with 18 bases between the two germline ends. Germline CDR1 MNHNS, CDR2 SASEGT. CDR3 loop: CAGRRSDFTGELFF. The CDR3 DNA is TGTGCCGGGAGGCGGTCAGATTTTACCGGGGAGCTGTTTTTT.

The chain carries TRBV6-1 and TRBJ1-5; TRBD1 matches 7 bases. The CDR3 loop spans 14 amino acids. In germline, CDR1 is MNHNS, CDR2 SASEGT. The trim removed 5 bases at V and 5 bases at J, leaving 6 bases unmatched. For the CDR3, the DNA is TGTGCCAGCAGTCTCCGGGACAGCTATCAGCCCCAGCATTTT. Protein sequence: CASSLRDSYQPQHF.

The chain couples TRBV7-9 to TRBJ1-1, with D perhaps TRBD1 (6 bases). The CDR3 is 15 residues long. Germline V gene sequence: CDR1 SEHNR, CDR2 FQNEAQ (reference sequence). Trimming removed 2 bases from V and 10 bases from J, with 20 bases in between. DNA of the CDR3: TGTGCCAGCAGCTTATGGGAACAGGGACCAGCTGGAGCTTTCTTT. Its translation is CASSLWEQGPAGAFF.

This chain joins TRBV2 and TRBJ2-3; 8 bases align to TRBD1. This CDR3 has 16 amino acids. V lost 10 bases and J lost 4; bases outside the gene matches: 16. Germline V CDR1 and CDR2: SNHLY, FYNNEI. This CDR3 reads CATVVGNRGYADTQYF. DNA of the CDR3: TGTGCCACCGTCGTGGGTAACAGGGGGTATGCAGATACGCAGTATTTT.

The chain links TRBV6-5 to TRBJ2-7; weak D call: TRBD1 (6 bases). Trimming took off 2 bases at V and 4 bases at J, with 12 bases between the two ends. Germline V gives CDR1 MNHEY, CDR2 SVGAGI. The CDR3 has 14 amino acids. CDR3 in amino acids: CASSYGGIRYEQYF. The CDR3 nucleotides read TGTGCCAGCAGTTACGGGGGCATAAGGTACGAGCAGTACTTC.

The chain couples TRBV7-2 to TRBJ1-4; no definite D call. Trimming pared 5 bases from V and 1 base from J, leaving 14 bases between. Per the germline V gene, CDR1 is SGHTA and CDR2 is FQGNSA. CDR3 length equals 16 residues. The CDR3, as DNA: TGTGCCAGCAGCAAAAACATAATCGGAACTAATGAAAAACTGTTTTTT. It is translated as CASSKNIIGTNEKLFF.

This chain joins TRBV4-2 and TRBJ2-3, with 14 bases aligning to TRBD2. Trimming took 3 bases from V and 1 from J; bases not matched to a gene: 9. The CDR3 runs to 19 residues. CDR1 and CDR2 (germline): LGHNA, YNFKEQ. Here the CDR3 reads CASSQLGTSGGTRTDTQYF. The CDR3 region has the DNA TGTGCCAGCAGCCAGCTGGGGACTAGCGGGGGAACCCGCACAGATACGCAGTATTTT.

V and J are TRBV10-3 and TRBJ2-1; the match to TRBD1 covers 7 bases. V was pared by 7 bases and J by 9 bases, with 12 bases of the junction left unmatched. Looked up from germline, CDR1 is ENHRY and CDR2 is SYGVKD. The CDR3 is 14 amino acids. Here the CDR3 reads CAIKSGTVIGEQFF. The CDR3 nucleotides read TGTGCCATCAAATCAGGGACAGTGATCGGTGAGCAGTTCTTC.

The chain couples TRBV25-1 to TRBJ1-2; D call uncertain. The V and J ends lost 3 bases and 8 bases respectively, with 7 bases between them. This CDR3 contains 11 residues. Germline V gene sequence: CDR1 MGHDK, CDR2 SYGVNS. This CDR3 reads CASSEGNGYTF. DNA of the CDR3: TGTGCCAGCAGTGAGGGGAACGGCTACACCTTC.